This T cell receptor (beta chain) was identified during a study of blood T cells in healthy people across ages. V dropped 3 bases and J dropped 12 bases, with 21 bases sitting between them. Per the germline V gene, CDR1 is DFQATT and CDR2 is SNEGSKA (reference sequence). The CDR3 has 14 amino acids. Then a second PCR, running roughly 6 to 12 cycles, was carried out with a sample-barcoded 5' primer and a J-beta primer mix. TCRdb redid the calling of the 5' RACE reads with MiXCR, one entry per CDR3 protein. This sample has around 1,900,000 distinct CDR3 sequences, with roughly two fifths found just once.

The sequencing sample was made of blood. This TCR was sampled from a human donor in good health. This rearrangement joins TRBV20-1 to TRBJ2-1; no clear D. The CDR3 reads CSASWCPFKDAQFF. CDR3 bases: TGCAGTGCTAGTTGGTGTCCGTTTAAAGATGCGCAGTTCTTC.